This T cell receptor (beta chain) was captured in a study of blood T cell repertoires in COVID-19. Overall study context: PBMCs, B-cell-depleted T cells, or T cells were the source of the cDNA or gDNA that made up the material.

The protocol was immunoSEQ multiplex PCR, while the TCRdb copy is restricted to in-frame clones and leaves out a portion. The table shows fewer than 200,000 clones, with around 83% occurring only once. The CDR3 totals 13 residues. Looked up from germline, CDR1 is MNHEY and CDR2 is SVGAGI. Unmatched junction bases numbered 5, after V lost 6 bases and J lost 4 bases. This clone was seen just once. Sequencing was carried out using peripheral blood. The clonotype comes from a woman between 70 and 85 years old who had recovered from COVID-19. The chain uses TRBV6-5 and TRBJ1-2, with 7 bases identical to TRBD1. CDR3 amino acids: CASSPGDSYGYTF. In nucleotides, the CDR3 is TGTGCCAGCAGCCCCGGGGACAGCTATGGCTACACCTTC.